Listed here are 32 T cell receptor beta chains from one sample, sequenced in a study of cytomegalovirus exposure and HLA in healthy donors. It was with 60 Vbeta and 13 Jbeta primers that the PCR ran. Repertoires were generated with immunoSEQ multiplex PCR, while TCRdb's copy carries only in-frame clones and drops some. The sample holds approximately 210,000 clones; around 76% are singletons and the top ten take approximately 6.5%. The sequenced sample consisted of PBMCs. These receptors were obtained from a man between 35 and 55 years old in good health and CMV-seropositive.

The rearrangement links TRBV6-5 to TRBJ2-1; 9 positions agree with TRBD2. The CDR3 totals 16 residues. Germline values: CDR1 MNHEY, CDR2 SVGAGI. V gave up 4 bases and J gave up 7 bases; unmatched junction bases: 11. In DNA, the CDR3 is TGTGCCAGCAGTTTGAGCCTAGCGGGGTTATCGAATGAGCAGTTCTTC. Protein product: CASSLSLAGLSNEQFF.

The chain combines TRBV25-1 with TRBJ2-5; 7 nucleotides line up with TRBD2. The CDR3 length is 15 residues. Germline V CDR1 and CDR2: MGHDK, SYGVNS. J gave up 5 bases and V 9 bases, and 15 bases lay outside the gene matches. CDR3 sequence: CASSLAERVGETQYF. The CDR3 DNA is TGTGCCAGTAGTCTAGCGGAGAGGGTTGGGGAGACCCAGTACTTC.

V is TRBV4-2 and J is TRBJ1-1; maybe TRBD1 (5 bases). This CDR3 has 15 amino acids. V was cut by 1 base and J by 6 bases, with 15 bases left in between. From germline, CDR1 is LGHNA and CDR2 YNFKEQ. The DNA of the CDR3 is TGTGCCAGCAGCCAAGGGGGCCGCCGGAGTGCTGAAGCTTTCTTT. Residues: CASSQGGRRSAEAFF.

The CDR3 DNA is TGTGCCAGTAGTATAGGGACACCTAGAGTCACTGAAGCTTTCTTT. The encoded protein is CASSIGTPRVTEAFF. V is TRBV19 and J is TRBJ1-1, with a tentative D call TRBD1 (5 bases). The V gene lost 1 base and the J gene lost 4 bases, with 13 bases spanning the gap. The germline V gene has CDR1 LNHDA and CDR2 SQIVND (reference sequence). The CDR3 contains 15 residues. Full variable domain (remainder filled in from reference TRBV19 and TRBJ1-1): DGGITQSPKYLFRKEGQNVTLSCEQNLNHDAMYWYRQDPGQGLRLIYYSQIVNDFQKGDIAEGYSVSREKKESFPLTVTSAQKNPTAFYLCASSIGTPRVTEAFFGQGTRLTVV.

This sequence joins TRBV2 and TRBJ1-2, with D perhaps matching TRBD1 (5 bases). CDR3 length: 17 residues. V was pared by 5 bases and J by 4 bases, with 23 bases between. Germline lookup yields CDR1 SNHLY and CDR2 FYNNEI. CDR3 region: CASSQRGARGGIYGYTF. CDR3 DNA sequence: TGTGCCAGCAGTCAGCGAGGGGCAAGAGGCGGGATCTATGGCTACACCTTC.

The chain uses TRBV27 and TRBJ2-4, with D possibly TRBD1 on 5 matching bases. Germline V CDR1 and CDR2: MNHEY, SMNVEV (reference sequence). Trimming removed 6 bases at V and 0 bases at J, with 12 bases between. The CDR3 length is 15 residues. The CDR3 sequence: CASSPRTKAKNIQYF. The CDR3 DNA sequence: TGTGCCAGCAGCCCCAGGACAAAAGCCAAAAACATTCAGTACTTC.

This clone was counted a single time. This rearrangement joins TRBV9 to TRBJ1-3; weak D call: TRBD1 (5 bases). Germline assignment: CDR1 SGDLS and CDR2 YYNGEE. There are 17 residues in the CDR3. V was pared by 3 bases and J by 0 bases, with 16 bases between. The CDR3 DNA follows: TGTGCCAGCAGCGCCGGTACAGGACGTACCTCTGGAAACACCATATATTTT. As protein: CASSAGTGRTSGNTIYF.

This chain joins TRBV30 and TRBJ1-2; perhaps TRBD1 as D (6 bases). The ends were cut back, 7 bases at V and 4 bases at J, with 10 bases in the middle. This CDR3 spans 11 amino acids. Germline V gene sequence: CDR1 GTSNPN, CDR2 SVGIG (reference sequence). The CDR3 coding sequence is TGTGCCTCCGGACAGTCCTATGGCTACACCTTC. As protein: CASGQSYGYTF.

This chain joins TRBV7-2 and TRBJ1-3, with a possible D match to TRBD1 (6 bases). Deletions cut 0 bases from V and 4 bases from J, with 7 bases between. The germline CDR1 and CDR2 sequences are SGHTA and FQGNSA. The CDR3 covers 14 residues. The CDR3 spells CASSLATGGNTIYF. DNA for the CDR3: TGTGCCAGCAGCTTAGCTACAGGGGGAAACACCATATATTTT.

The chain employs TRBV2 and TRBJ2-1; D may be TRBD2 (5 bases). Trimming shortened V by 7 bases and J by 10 bases, and 20 bases separated the two germline ends. The CDR3 covers 14 residues. Germline CDR1 is SNHLY and CDR2 is FYNNEI. CDR3 loop: CASKESGPAWEQFF. DNA for the CDR3: TGTGCCAGCAAAGAAAGCGGTCCCGCTTGGGAGCAGTTCTTC.

The J gene is TRBJ2-4, the V gene TRBV9; no clear D gene. The V gene lost 2 bases and the J gene lost 5 bases, with 8 bases spanning the gap. This CDR3 comprises 13 residues. CDR1 SGDLS and CDR2 YYNGEE come from the germline V gene. The CDR3 loop is CASSVGSQNIQYF. The CDR3 bases are TGTGCCAGCAGCGTGGGCTCTCAAAACATTCAGTACTTC.

V is TRBV7-9 and J is TRBJ1-4; a possible D gene is TRBD1 (6 bases). CDR1 is SEHNR and CDR2 is FQNEAQ in the germline V gene (reference sequence). V lost 2 bases and J lost 4, with 11 bases in between. CDR3 length equals 15 residues. The CDR3: CASSLSGQFNEKLFF. The CDR3 DNA follows: TGTGCCAGCAGCTTAAGCGGACAGTTTAATGAAAAACTGTTTTTT. Supplemented by reference TRBV7-9 and TRBJ1-4, the full variable domain reads DTGVSQNPRHKITKRGQNVTFRCDPISEHNRLYWYRQTLGQGPEFLTYFQNEAQLEKSRLLSDRFSAERPKGSFSTLEIQRTEQGDSAMYLCASSLSGQFNEKLFFGSGTQLSVL.

The chain links TRBV6-1 to TRBJ1-5, with D possibly TRBD1 on 5 matching bases. CDR1 MNHNS and CDR2 SASEGT come from the germline V gene. The V gene lost 8 bases and the J gene lost 6 bases, with 20 bases spanning the gap. The CDR3 length is 15 residues. CDR3 bases: TGTGCCAGCTGCGAGCGGGGCGCGGAGGGTCAGCCCCAGCATTTT. Translation: CASCERGAEGQPQHF.

This chain uses TRBV6-5 with TRBJ1-4; D perhaps matches TRBD1 (5 bases). Trimming stripped 4 bases from V and 3 bases from J, with 12 bases between. Germline-derived CDR1 and CDR2 are MNHEY and SVGAGI. CDR3 length equals 15 residues. CDR3 loop: CASSFAGTSNEKLFF. CDR3 sequence (DNA): TGTGCCAGCAGTTTCGCAGGGACTTCTAATGAAAAACTGTTTTTT.

There are a few counts of this clone. This chain links TRBV6-1 with TRBJ2-1, with 8 positions matching TRBD2. There are 15 residues in the CDR3. Germline trimming cut 4 bases from V and 3 bases from J; bases unmatched to any gene: 5. Germline assignment: CDR1 MNHNS and CDR2 SASEGT. CDR3 region: CASSAQAGDYNEQFF. The CDR3 DNA follows: TGTGCCAGCAGTGCACAAGCGGGAGACTACAATGAGCAGTTCTTC.

The sample holds one count of this clone. The chain recombines TRBV7-8 with TRBJ2-7; 9 nucleotides line up with TRBD2. Germline lookup yields CDR1 SGHVS and CDR2 FQNEAQ. With V trimmed by 5 bases and J by 3 bases, 11 bases remained unmatched. The CDR3 covers 16 residues. The chain's CDR3 is CASSDPRLAVLYEQYF. DNA of the CDR3: TGTGCCAGCAGCGATCCTCGACTAGCGGTTCTCTACGAGCAGTACTTC.

This rearrangement joins TRBV6-5 to TRBJ1-2; D ambiguous. The CDR3 is 13 residues long. Germline CDR1 MNHEY, CDR2 SVGAGI. The ends were cut back, 8 bases at V and 4 bases at J, with 14 bases in the middle. The CDR3 is CASAGSGGYGYTF. The CDR3 DNA sequence: TGTGCCAGCGCGGGGTCCGGAGGCTATGGCTACACCTTC.

The chain uses TRBV9 and TRBJ1-2; D unresolved. The germline V gene encodes CDR1 SGDLS and CDR2 YYNGEE. The CDR3 totals 15 residues. Trimming took off 6 bases at V and 0 bases at J, with 15 bases between the two ends. CDR3 region: CASTPPWPPNYGYTF. The DNA for the CDR3 is TGTGCCAGCACCCCTCCCTGGCCGCCTAACTATGGCTACACCTTC.

This chain uses TRBV6-5 with TRBJ1-2; TRBD1 matches at 8 bases. The CDR3 is 13 residues long. Trimming took 4 bases from V and 9 from J; bases not matched to a gene: 7. In germline, CDR1 is MNHEY, CDR2 SVGAGI. DNA of the CDR3: TGTGCCAGCAGTTCCAAGACAGGGGCAAGCTACACCTTC. Protein: CASSSKTGASYTF.

The rearrangement joins TRBV6-5 to TRBJ2-7, with D perhaps TRBD2 (5 bases). CDR3 length: 13 residues. Trimming left V 6 bases short and J 3 bases short, with 12 bases between. Germline V gives CDR1 MNHEY, CDR2 SVGAGI. The CDR3 DNA follows: TGTGCCAGCAGCCAGGACGGGAACTACGAGCAGTACGTC. Translation gives CASSQDGNYEQYV.

The V gene is TRBV15, the J gene TRBJ2-1; TRBD2 agrees at 9 bases. This CDR3 is built from 16 residues. Looked up from germline, CDR1 is LNHNV and CDR2 is YYDKDF (reference sequence). J gave up 9 bases and V 5 bases, and 14 bases lay outside the gene matches. The DNA of the CDR3 is TGTGCCACCAGCCCCCTGGCGGCTAGCGGGATGATTGAGCAGTTCTTC. It translates to CATSPLAASGMIEQFF.

CDR3 DNA: TGTGCCACGGGACAGGGGGCATCGGAGACCCAGTACTTC. Translated, it gives CATGQGASETQYF. The chain combines TRBV6-6 with TRBJ2-5; 12 nucleotides agree with TRBD1. The CDR3 is 13 residues long. V was clipped by 10 bases and J by 5 bases; unmatched bases: 5. Germline values: CDR1 MNHNY, CDR2 SVGAGI (reference sequence).

The chain couples TRBV25-1 to TRBJ1-1; 8 nucleotides align to TRBD1. This CDR3 has 15 amino acids. V shed 3 bases and J 1 base; nucleotides not matched to a gene: 4. CDR1 is MGHDK, CDR2 SYGVNS, per germline. The CDR3 reads CASSDPGQENTEAFF. The CDR3 DNA reads TGTGCCAGCAGTGATCCGGGACAGGAGAACACTGAAGCTTTCTTT.

This clone was counted once. J is TRBJ2-5 and V is TRBV5-1, with 9 bases lining up with TRBD2. The DNA end is more similar to TRBJ2-7, so the J call may be wrong. The CDR3 is 13 amino acids. Per germline, CDR1 SGHRS and CDR2 YFSETQ. CDR3 coding DNA: TGCGCCAGCCGGTGGGGCGGGAGGGGCGAGCAGTACTTC. Translation: CASRWGGRGEQYF.

The gene calls are TRBV9 and TRBJ2-6, with 7 bases aligning to TRBD2. Germline lookup yields CDR1 SGDLS and CDR2 YYNGEE. The CDR3 totals 17 residues. Trimming cost V 3 bases and J 1 base; bases outside gene matches: 7. DNA for the CDR3: TGTGCCAGCAGCGCCGAGGGAGGGTGGTCTGGGGCCAACGTCCTGACTTTC. Protein sequence: CASSAEGGWSGANVLTF.

The chain uses TRBV27 and TRBJ1-1, with 8 bases fitting TRBD1. This CDR3 is built from 15 residues. V trimming: 6 bases; J trimming: 2 bases; junction bases outside the gene matches: 8. Germline V gene lookup returns CDR1 MNHEY and CDR2 SMNVEV (reference sequence). The CDR3 loop is CASSNPGQANTEAFF. For the CDR3, the DNA is TGTGCCAGCAGCAACCCGGGACAGGCTAACACTGAAGCTTTCTTT.

The V gene is TRBV5-1, the J gene TRBJ2-3, with TRBD2 matching over 7 bases. There are 16 residues in the CDR3. The trim removed 0 bases at V and 5 bases at J, leaving 9 bases unmatched. From germline, CDR1 is SGHRS and CDR2 YFSETQ. The DNA for the CDR3 is TGCGCCAGCAGCTTGGGGTCCGGGGGGTTGCAAGATACGCAGTATTTT. Protein product: CASSLGSGGLQDTQYF.

V is TRBV23-1 and J is TRBJ2-7, with 11 bases matching TRBD2. TRBV23-1 counts as an open reading frame of uncertain function. Trimming cost V 4 bases and J 3 bases; bases outside gene matches: 5. The CDR3 length is 15 residues. DNA of the CDR3: TGCGCCAGCAGTCCGGGACTAGCGGTCGTCTACGAGCAGTACGTC. Amino acid sequence: CASSPGLAVVYEQYV.

J is TRBJ1-2 and V is TRBV10-3; the D is unclear. CDR1 and CDR2 (germline): ENHRY, SYGVKD. V lost 0 bases to trimming and J lost 6 bases, with 14 bases between them. This CDR3 is 15 amino acids long. This CDR3 is CAISESLSPLDGYTF. The DNA of the CDR3 is TGTGCCATCAGTGAGTCCCTAAGTCCCCTAGATGGCTACACCTTC.

The gene calls are TRBV19 and TRBJ2-5, with TRBD1 matching over 9 bases. Germline CDR1 is LNHDA and CDR2 is SQIVND (reference sequence). This CDR3 is built from 14 residues. Unmatched junction bases numbered 1, after V lost 3 bases and J lost 2 bases. CDR3 in amino acids: CASSIGQGQETQYF. In DNA, the CDR3 is TGTGCCAGTAGTATCGGACAGGGGCAAGAGACCCAGTACTTC.

A remark on this clone: Different DNA sequences within this sample yield the same CDR3. This chain uses TRBV9 with TRBJ1-1, with D possibly matching TRBD1 (6 bases). CDR3 size: 13 residues. V lost 5 bases, J lost 4 bases, and 12 bases lay in between. Germline V gene lookup returns CDR1 SGDLS and CDR2 YYNGEE. The CDR3 nucleotides read TGTGCCAGCAGTGTGGGGGCCGGCACTGAAGCTTTCTTT. It codes for CASSVGAGTEAFF.

The chain recombines TRBV10-2 with TRBJ1-5, with 8 bases fitting TRBD1. There are 14 residues in the CDR3. CDR1 and CDR2 from the germline V gene are WSHSY and SAAADI. V lost 2 bases and J lost 4; bases outside the gene matches: 1. CDR3 in amino acids: CASSEGQGNQPQHF. The CDR3 DNA reads TGCGCCAGCAGTGAGGGACAGGGTAATCAGCCCCAGCATTTT.